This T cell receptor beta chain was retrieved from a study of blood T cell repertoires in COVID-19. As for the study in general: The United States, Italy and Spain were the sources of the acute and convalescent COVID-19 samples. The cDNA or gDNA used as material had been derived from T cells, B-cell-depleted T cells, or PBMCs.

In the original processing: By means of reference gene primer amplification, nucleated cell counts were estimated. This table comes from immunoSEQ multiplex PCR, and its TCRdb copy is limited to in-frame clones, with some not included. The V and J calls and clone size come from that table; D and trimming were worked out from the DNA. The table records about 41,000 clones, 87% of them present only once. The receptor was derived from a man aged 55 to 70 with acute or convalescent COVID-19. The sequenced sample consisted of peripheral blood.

CDR3 coding DNA: TGCGCCAGTACTCCGGGACAGGGGATGTTCTGCGGCTACACCTTC. Amino acids: CASTPGQGMFCGYTF. V is TRBV23-1 and J is TRBJ1-2, with 10 bases lining up with TRBD1. TRBV23-1 carries the ORF label, with uncertain function. Trimming cost V 9 bases and J 8 bases; bases outside gene matches: 15. This CDR3 is 15 amino acids long.